The 16 T cell receptor beta chains below come from one sample, sequenced in a study of patients and donors after allogeneic stem cell transplantation. A single record per CDR3 protein comes from TCRdb applying MiXCR to the RT-PCR reads. This repertoire shows about 960,000 distinct CDR3 sequences, roughly 18% found once; its top ten account for around 6%. Sequenced input: blood, either unsorted or a sorted T cell fraction (not recorded which). The source of these receptors is a human donor who was either an allogeneic HSCT recipient or a stem cell or donor lymphocyte infusion donor (not recorded which). It is not recorded whose cells these are; they may come from a transplant donor.

A few counts support this clonotype. Here the CDR3 reads CASSKGPVRRGSGDTDTQYF. As DNA, the CDR3 is TGTGCCAGCTCCAAGGGCCCAGTTAGGCGGGGCTCGGGAGACACAGATACGCAGTATTTT. This chain links TRBV6-2 or TRBV6-3 with TRBJ2-3; D possibly corresponds to TRBD2 (6 bases). V dropped 8 bases and J dropped 2 bases, with 32 bases sitting between them. The germline CDR1 and CDR2 sequences are MNHEY and SVGEGT. The CDR3 covers 20 residues.

This clonotype was observed many times. The rearrangement links TRBV5-6 to TRBJ2-3, with D perhaps matching TRBD1 or TRBD2 (5 bases each). CDR1 and CDR2 from the germline V gene are SGHDT and YYEEEE. V lost 4 bases and J lost 2, with 11 bases in between. This CDR3 region has 14 residues. CDR3 sequence reads: CASSPGPPTDTQYF. The CDR3 nucleotides read TGTGCCAGCAGCCCGGGACCACCCACAGATACGCAGTATTTT.

V and J are TRBV24-1 and TRBJ2-7; D gene uncertain. This CDR3 is built from 18 residues. Germline V gene lookup returns CDR1 KGHDR and CDR2 SFDVKD. V was pared by 1 base and J by 4 bases, with 22 bases between. The CDR3 is CATSDLGSRRWSFYEQYF. CDR3 nucleotides: TGTGCCACCAGTGATTTAGGTTCCAGACGGTGGAGTTTTTACGAGCAGTACTTC.

This clonotype was observed a handful of times. The V call is TRBV7-9, the J call TRBJ1-2; D might be TRBD1 (5 bases). Trimming removed 2 bases at V and 9 bases at J, with 13 bases between. Per the germline V gene, CDR1 is SEHNR and CDR2 is FQNEAQ (reference sequence). The CDR3 contains 13 residues. The CDR3 DNA sequence: TGTGCCAGCAGCTTAACCCAGGACATACGCTACACCTTC. Protein product: CASSLTQDIRYTF.

This clonotype was counted between two and nine times. CDR3 in DNA: TGCGCCAGCAGCCACCCACCCGGACAGGGGGCGAGGGGCTACACCTTC. It translates to CASSHPPGQGARGYTF. The chain combines TRBV4-1 with TRBJ1-2; 11 bases line up with TRBD1. From germline, CDR1 is MGHRA and CDR2 YSYEKL. V lost 3 bases to trimming and J lost 8 bases; unmatched junction nucleotides: 11. The CDR3 covers 16 residues.

This clonotype showed up just a few times. The J gene is TRBJ1-2, the V gene TRBV27; 7 positions match TRBD1. Germline trimming cut 10 bases from V and 1 base from J; bases unmatched to any gene: 12. Germline V gives CDR1 MNHEY, CDR2 SMNVEV (reference sequence). The CDR3 totals 15 residues. CDR3 coding DNA: TGTGCCACCACAAAAAGATACAGGGGTAACTATGGCTACACCTTC. Its translation is CATTKRYRGNYGYTF.

This clonotype has a handful of counts. This chain uses TRBV5-4 with TRBJ2-3; the match to TRBD1 covers 10 bases. Trimming at V came to 0 bases and at J to 9 bases, leaving 10 bases not matched to a gene. The CDR3 runs to 16 residues. The germline V gene encodes CDR1 SGHNT and CDR2 YYREEE (reference sequence). In nucleotides, the CDR3 is TGTGCCAGCAGCTTGGCCGGGACAGGGGTTGGAGGAACGCAGTATTTT. It yields the protein CASSLAGTGVGGTQYF. Based on the CDR3 plus reference TRBV5-4 and TRBJ2-3, the full variable domain is ETGVTQSPTHLIKTRGQQVTLRCSSQSGHNTVSWYQQALGQGPQFIFQYYREEENGRGNFPPRFSGLQFPNYSSELNVNALELDDSALYLCASSLAGTGVGGTQYFGPGTRLTVL.

This clonotype was seen many times. The chain is built from TRBV10-3 and TRBJ2-2, with a weak D call TRBD1 (5 bases). CDR1 ENHRY and CDR2 SYGVKD come from the germline V gene. Trimming removed 5 bases at V and 7 bases at J, with 8 bases between. This CDR3 region has 12 residues. The CDR3 coding sequence is TGTGCCATCAGTAAGACAGACGGGGAGCTGTTTTTT. Its translation is CAISKTDGELFF.

V and J are TRBV7-9 and TRBJ2-1; a weak D match, TRBD2 (5 bases). The CDR3 is 15 residues long. CDR1 and CDR2 from the germline V gene are SEHNR and FQNEAQ (reference sequence). The germline V and J ends were trimmed by 2 bases and 7 bases, with 15 bases remaining between them. CDR3 nucleotides: TGTGCCAGCAGCTTATCCGAACTAGGCGGGAATGAGCAGTTCTTC. Protein: CASSLSELGGNEQFF.

The chain links TRBV7-9 to TRBJ1-2; D ambiguous. V lost 2 bases and J 7 bases, leaving 14 bases between the germline ends. Germline assignment: CDR1 SEHNR and CDR2 FQNEAQ (reference sequence). This CDR3 spans 14 amino acids. CDR3 amino acids: CASSLTQTKGGYTF. The CDR3 DNA reads TGTGCCAGCAGCTTAACACAGACGAAGGGTGGCTACACCTTC.

This chain connects TRBV20-1 to TRBJ1-2; weak D call: TRBD1 (6 bases). This CDR3 has 13 amino acids. CDR1 DFQATT and CDR2 SNEGSKA come from the germline V gene (reference sequence). Trimming pared 5 bases from V and 6 bases from J, leaving 16 bases between. The CDR3 loop is CSAGRDKSDGYTF. CDR3 nucleotide sequence: TGCAGTGCTGGAAGGGACAAGAGCGATGGCTACACCTTC.

The J gene is TRBJ1-5, the V gene TRBV4-3; 7 bases are a match to TRBD1. Germline V gene data show CDR1 as LGHNA and CDR2 as YSLEER. J gave up 2 bases and V 4 bases, and 8 bases lay outside the gene matches. The CDR3 consists of 16 residues. The CDR3 DNA is TGCGCCAGCAGCCCAGGGACAGCCGAGCGCAATCAGCCCCAGCATTTT. Translation gives CASSPGTAERNQPQHF.

This clonotype was seen more than once but under ten times. This chain uses TRBV5-1 with TRBJ2-2; TRBD2 agrees at 9 bases. Germline-derived CDR1 and CDR2 are SGHRS and YFSETQ. V was clipped by 4 bases and J by 2 bases; unmatched bases: 6. The CDR3 length is 16 residues. The CDR3 coding sequence is TGCGCCAGCAGCCCCCGACTAGCGGCCAACACCGGGGAGCTGTTTTTT. It is translated as CASSPRLAANTGELFF.

This clonotype was detected only a few times. The chain has TRBV24-1 and TRBJ1-1, with D unclear. Trimming removed 5 bases from V and 7 bases from J, with 7 bases in between. The CDR3 is 11 residues long. Germline V gives CDR1 KGHDR, CDR2 SFDVKD. CDR3 protein: CATSAEGEAFF. The CDR3 nucleotides read TGTGCCACCAGTGCGGAGGGTGAAGCTTTCTTT.

This clonotype was detected only a few times. The chain employs TRBV7-8 and TRBJ2-2; 7 bases fit TRBD1. The V segment lost 5 bases and the J segment 8 bases; nucleotides outside the gene matches: 17. The germline CDR1 and CDR2 sequences are SGHVS and FQNEAQ. The length of the CDR3 is 17 residues. This CDR3 reads CASSPRTGASVRGELFF. For the CDR3, the DNA is TGTGCCAGCAGCCCTAGAACAGGGGCCTCCGTGCGTGGGGAGCTGTTTTTT.

The V gene is TRBV27, the J gene TRBJ2-5, with 9 bases that match TRBD1. The CDR3 length is 16 residues. Germline CDR1 is MNHEY and CDR2 is SMNVEV (reference sequence). Losses at the gene ends were 6 bases for V and 4 bases for J; bases not matched to a gene: 12. The CDR3 DNA reads TGTGCCAGCAGCCCCCTCAAGGACAGGGGTGGAGAGACCCAGTACTTC. As protein: CASSPLKDRGGETQYF.